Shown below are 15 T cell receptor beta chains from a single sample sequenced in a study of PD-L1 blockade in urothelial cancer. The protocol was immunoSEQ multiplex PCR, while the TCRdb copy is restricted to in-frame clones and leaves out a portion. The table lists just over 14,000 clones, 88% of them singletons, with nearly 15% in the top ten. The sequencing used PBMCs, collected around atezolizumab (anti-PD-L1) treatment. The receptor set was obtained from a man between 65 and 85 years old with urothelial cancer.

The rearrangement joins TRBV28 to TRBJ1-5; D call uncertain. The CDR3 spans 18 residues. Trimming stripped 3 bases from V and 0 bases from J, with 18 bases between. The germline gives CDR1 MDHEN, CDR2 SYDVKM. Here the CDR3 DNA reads TGTGCCAGCAGTTTTATCTGGCGAATTGACTATAGCAATCAGCCCCAGCATTTT. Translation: CASSFIWRIDYSNQPQHF.

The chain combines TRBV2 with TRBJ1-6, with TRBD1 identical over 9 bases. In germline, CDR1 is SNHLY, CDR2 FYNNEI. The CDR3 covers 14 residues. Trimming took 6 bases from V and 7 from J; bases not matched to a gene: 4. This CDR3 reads CASSRDRENSPLHF. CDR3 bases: TGTGCCAGCAGCCGGGACAGGGAAAATTCACCCCTCCACTTT.

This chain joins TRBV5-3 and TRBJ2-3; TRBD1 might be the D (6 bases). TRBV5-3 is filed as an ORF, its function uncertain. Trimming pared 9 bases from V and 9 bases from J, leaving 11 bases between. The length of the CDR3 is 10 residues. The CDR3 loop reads CAKNRETQYF. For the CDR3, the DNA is TGTGCCAAAAACAGGGAAACGCAGTATTTT.

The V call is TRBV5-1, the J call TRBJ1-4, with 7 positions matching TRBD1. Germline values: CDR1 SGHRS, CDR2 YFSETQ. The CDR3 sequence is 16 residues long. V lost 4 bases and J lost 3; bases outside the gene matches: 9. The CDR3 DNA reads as TGCGCCAGCAGCCTCCCTCCGGGGACAGCTAATGAAAAACTGTTTTTT. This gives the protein CASSLPPGTANEKLFF.

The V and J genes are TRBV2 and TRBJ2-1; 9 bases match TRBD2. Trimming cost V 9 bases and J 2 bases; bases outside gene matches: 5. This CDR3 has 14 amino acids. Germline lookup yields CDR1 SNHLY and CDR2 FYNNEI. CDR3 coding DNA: TGTGCCAGTCCCAAGCGGGGGGCCTACAATGAGCAGTTCTTC. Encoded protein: CASPKRGAYNEQFF.

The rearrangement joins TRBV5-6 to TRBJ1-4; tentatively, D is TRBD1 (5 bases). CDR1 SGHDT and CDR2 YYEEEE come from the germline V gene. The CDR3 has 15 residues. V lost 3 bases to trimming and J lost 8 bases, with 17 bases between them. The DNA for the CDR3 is TGTGCCAGCAGCTCGGACCCCTCAGGGAGGGAAAAACTGTTTTTT. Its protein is CASSSDPSGREKLFF.

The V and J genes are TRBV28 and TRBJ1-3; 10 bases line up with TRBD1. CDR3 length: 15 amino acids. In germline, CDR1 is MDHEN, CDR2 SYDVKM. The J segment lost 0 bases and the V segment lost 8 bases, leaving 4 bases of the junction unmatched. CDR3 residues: CASRQGASSGNTIYF. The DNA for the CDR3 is TGTGCCAGCCGACAGGGGGCGTCCTCTGGAAACACCATATATTTT.

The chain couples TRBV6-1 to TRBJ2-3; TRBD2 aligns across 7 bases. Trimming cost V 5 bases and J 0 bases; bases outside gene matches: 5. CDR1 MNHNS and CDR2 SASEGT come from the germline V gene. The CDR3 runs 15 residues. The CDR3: CASSPERGSTDTQYF. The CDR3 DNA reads TGTGCCAGCAGTCCCGAGCGGGGAAGCACAGATACGCAGTATTTT.

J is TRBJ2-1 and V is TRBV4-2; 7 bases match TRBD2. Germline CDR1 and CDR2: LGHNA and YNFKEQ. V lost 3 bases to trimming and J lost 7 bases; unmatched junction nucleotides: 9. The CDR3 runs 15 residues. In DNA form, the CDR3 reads TGTGCCAGCAGCCACCGGGATAGGCGGGAGAATGAGCAGTTCTTC. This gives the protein CASSHRDRRENEQFF.

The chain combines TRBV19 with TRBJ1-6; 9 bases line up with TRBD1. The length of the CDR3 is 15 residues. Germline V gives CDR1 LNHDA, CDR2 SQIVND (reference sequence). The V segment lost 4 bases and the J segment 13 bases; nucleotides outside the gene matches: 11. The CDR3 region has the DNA TGTGCCAGTAGTAACCAACAGGGGGCGCGGTCGCCCCTCCACTTT. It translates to CASSNQQGARSPLHF. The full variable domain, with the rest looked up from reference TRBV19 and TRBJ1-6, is DGGITQSPKYLFRKEGQNVTLSCEQNLNHDAMYWYRQDPGQGLRLIYYSQIVNDFQKGDIAEGYSVSREKKESFPLTVTSAQKNPTAFYLCASSNQQGARSPLHFGNGTRLTVT.

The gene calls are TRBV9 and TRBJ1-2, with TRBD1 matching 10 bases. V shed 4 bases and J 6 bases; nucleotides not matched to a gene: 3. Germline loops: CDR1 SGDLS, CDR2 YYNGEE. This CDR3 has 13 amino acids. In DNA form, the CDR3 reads TGTGCCAGCAGCAAAGACAGGGGGCATGGCTACACCTTC. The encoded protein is CASSKDRGHGYTF. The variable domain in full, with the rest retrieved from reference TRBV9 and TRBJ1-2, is DSGVTQTPKHLITATGQRVTLRCSPRSGDLSVYWYQQSLDQGLQFLIQYYNGEERAKGNILERFSAQQFPDLHSELNLSSLELGDSALYFCASSKDRGHGYTFGSGTRLTVV.

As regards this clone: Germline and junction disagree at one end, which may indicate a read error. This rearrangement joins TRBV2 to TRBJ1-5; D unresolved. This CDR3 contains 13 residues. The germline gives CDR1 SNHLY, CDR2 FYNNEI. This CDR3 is CASSRYSNQPQHF. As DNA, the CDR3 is TGTGCGAGCAGCAGGTATAGCAATCAGCCCCAGCATTTT.

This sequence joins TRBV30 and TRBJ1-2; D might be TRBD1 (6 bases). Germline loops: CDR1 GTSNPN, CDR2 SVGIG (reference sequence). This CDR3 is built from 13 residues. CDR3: CARQTGYNYGYTF. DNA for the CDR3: TGTGCACGTCAAACAGGGTATAACTATGGCTACACCTTC.

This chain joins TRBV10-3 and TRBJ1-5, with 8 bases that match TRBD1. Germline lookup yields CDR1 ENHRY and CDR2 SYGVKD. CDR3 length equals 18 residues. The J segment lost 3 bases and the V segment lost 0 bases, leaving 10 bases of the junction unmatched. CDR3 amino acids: CAISESDRAGGHNQPQHF. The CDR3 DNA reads TGTGCCATCAGTGAGTCGGACAGGGCGGGTGGGCACAATCAGCCCCAGCATTTT.

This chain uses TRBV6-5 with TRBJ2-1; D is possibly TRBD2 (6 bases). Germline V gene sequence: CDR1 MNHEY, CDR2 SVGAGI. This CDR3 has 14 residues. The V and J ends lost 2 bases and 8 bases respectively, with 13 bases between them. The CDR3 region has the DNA TGTGCCAGCAGTTACCGGGAGCGCATCCATGAGCAGTTCTTC. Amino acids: CASSYRERIHEQFF.